The source of this TCR beta chain is a study of regulatory T cells in long-lasting Graves disease. General study results and limits: Owing to a sample size that was small, accuracy may have been reduced.

Arm-PCR of CDR3 regions and iRepertoire HTBI primers were the basis on which TCR beta libraries were built. TCRdb itself ran the multiplex PCR reads through MiXCR, one entry per CDR3 protein. The sample contains about 210,000 distinct CDR3 sequences, 15% to 20% of which appear only once. Time point described: newly diagnosed GD, antithyroid drugs for less than 3 months. RNA isolated from PBMCs was used to make the TCR library. Graves' disease was diagnosed by American Thyroid Association guidelines. The junction had 9 bases not matched to a gene; V was cut back by 5 bases and J by 5 bases. The CDR3 extends over 14 amino acids. Turning to this clonotype: Its target is unknown.

This sample was shared with a second study, whose subject was T cells in Graves' hyperthyroidism and ophthalmopathy. From that report: Most thyroid clonotypes with frequency above 0.001 were detected in blood.

This receptor was taken from a woman aged 30 to 39 with Graves disease. The sequencing used peripheral blood mononuclear cells (PBMCs), collected at new diagnosis, from a patient treated with antithyroid drugs. This rearrangement joins TRBV12-3 or TRBV12-4 to TRBJ2-7; TRBD1 aligns across 7 bases. Written as DNA, the CDR3 is TGTGCCAGCAGTCCACAGGGGAATTTTGACGAGCAGTACTTC. Encoded protein: CASSPQGNFDEQYF.